Shown below are 12 T cell receptor beta chains from a single sample sequenced in a study of T cell repertoires in ileal Crohn's disease. Profiling relied on immunoSEQ multiplex PCR, and the TCRdb table lists in-frame clones only, not all of them. The data hold around 16,000 clones, with about 60% observed a single time. Sequencing was performed on ileal tissue. The receptors derive from an adult with Crohn's disease.

V and J are TRBV28 and TRBJ2-5; D remains ambiguous. Germline CDR1 and CDR2: MDHEN and SYDVKM. The CDR3 is 12 amino acids. Trimming stripped 3 bases from V and 6 bases from J, with 8 bases between. CDR3 amino acids: CASSFGAQTQYF. The CDR3 DNA follows: TGTGCCAGCAGTTTCGGAGCGCAGACCCAGTACTTC.

The J gene is TRBJ2-5, the V gene TRBV30, with D possibly matching TRBD1 (6 bases). Deletions cut 2 bases from V and 5 bases from J, with 9 bases between. This CDR3 is built from 12 residues. In germline, CDR1 is GTSNPN, CDR2 SVGIG (reference sequence). The CDR3 sequence is CAWSIGGETQYF. The CDR3 DNA is TGTGCCTGGAGTATTGGGGGCGAGACCCAGTACTTC.

As for this clone: Other DNA sequences in this sample translate to the same CDR3. This chain uses TRBV7-8 with TRBJ2-1; TRBD1 is a possible D gene (6 bases). The V end was cut by 5 bases, the J end by 3 bases, with 8 bases between. CDR1 SGHVS and CDR2 FQNEAQ come from the germline V gene. CDR3 length equals 13 residues. The CDR3 reads CASSLQGYNEQFF. The CDR3 nucleotides read TGTGCCAGCAGCCTACAGGGCTACAATGAGCAGTTCTTC.

This clone was counted once. The rearrangement links TRBV10-3 to TRBJ2-7; 11 bases align to TRBD2. From germline, CDR1 is ENHRY and CDR2 SYGVKD. Trimming removed 8 bases from V and 3 bases from J; junction bases left unmatched: 6. The CDR3 contains 14 residues. CDR3 DNA: TGTGCCATCTCAACGGGACTAGCGGACTACGAGCAGTACTTC. Translation: CAISTGLADYEQYF.

The chain carries TRBV10-1 and TRBJ2-5; 13 bases map to TRBD2. V lost 8 bases and J lost 4; bases outside the gene matches: 13. The CDR3 sequence is 17 residues long. Germline lookup yields CDR1 WNHNN and CDR2 SYGVQD (reference sequence). CDR3 sequence (DNA): TGCGCCAGCTGGGGACTAGCGGGACGTTCCGTCAGAGAGACCCAGTACTTC. As protein: CASWGLAGRSVRETQYF.

This clone rates as medium-sized. This chain uses TRBV7-2 with TRBJ2-7, with 14 bases that match TRBD2. V trimming: 5 bases; J trimming: 2 bases; junction bases outside the gene matches: 5. CDR3 length: 16 residues. Germline loops: CDR1 SGHTA, CDR2 FQGNSA. DNA of the CDR3: TGTGCCAGCAGCCAGGGGACTAGCGGGAGAGCCTACGAGCAGTACTTC. Amino acid sequence: CASSQGTSGRAYEQYF.

The genes are TRBV2 and TRBJ1-1; D possibly corresponds to TRBD1 (6 bases). Per the germline V gene, CDR1 is SNHLY and CDR2 is FYNNEI. V was pared by 4 bases and J by 6 bases, with 18 bases between. CDR3 length: 15 residues. The CDR3 nucleotides are TGTGCCAGCAGTGGATCGGCAGGGGTTGTGTCTGAAGCTTTCTTT. Protein: CASSGSAGVVSEAFF.

The chain recombines TRBV10-1 with TRBJ2-7; 7 bases match TRBD1. Looked up from germline, CDR1 is WNHNN and CDR2 is SYGVQD (reference sequence). The CDR3 has 14 residues. The V and J ends lost 0 bases and 4 bases, in that order; junction bases with no gene match: 3. The CDR3: CASSESETGYEQYF. The CDR3 bases are TGCGCCAGCAGTGAGTCTGAGACAGGGTACGAGCAGTACTTC.

V is TRBV27 and J is TRBJ2-7, with D unclear. V lost 5 bases and J lost 0, with 11 bases in between. This CDR3 has 14 amino acids. The germline CDR1 and CDR2 sequences are MNHEY and SMNVEV (reference sequence). In DNA, the CDR3 is TGTGCCAGCAGTGCAATTACAAGCTCCTACGAGCAGTACTTC. This gives the protein CASSAITSSYEQYF.

The gene calls are TRBV7-2 and TRBJ1-2; 9 bases map to TRBD1. This CDR3 has 14 amino acids. The germline V gene encodes CDR1 SGHTA and CDR2 FQGNSA. The V segment lost 5 bases and the J segment 5 bases; nucleotides outside the gene matches: 6. The CDR3 sequence is CASSPGGQGYGYTF. The CDR3 DNA sequence: TGTGCCAGCAGCCCAGGAGGACAGGGGTATGGCTACACCTTC.

The rearrangement uses TRBV5-6 and TRBJ1-2; the match to TRBD1 covers 9 bases. Germline CDR1 is SGHDT and CDR2 is YYEEEE. The V gene end was trimmed by 4 bases and the J gene end by 8 bases; junction bases not matched to a gene: 6. This CDR3 has 13 residues. CDR3 nucleotide sequence: TGTGCCAGCAGCCTGGACAGGGGTCGGGGCTACACCTTC. Protein: CASSLDRGRGYTF.

Only a few counts were recorded for this clone. This chain joins TRBV6-1 and TRBJ2-2, with 10 bases that match TRBD2. J lost 3 bases, V lost 8 bases, and 3 bases had no gene match. The CDR3 has 14 amino acids. From germline, CDR1 is MNHNS and CDR2 SASEGT. The CDR3 DNA reads as TGTGCCAGCGAAGCGGGAGGGCACACCGGGGAGCTGTTTTTT. This encodes CASEAGGHTGELFF.